This TCR beta chain is from a study of blood T cell repertoires in COVID-19. Study context: PBMCs, B-cell-depleted T cells, or T cells provided the cDNA or gDNA that made up the material.

Per the study methods: By means of reference gene primer amplification, nucleated cell counts were estimated. Assay: immunoSEQ multiplex PCR; the TCRdb copy retains only in-frame clones and omits some. The V and J calls and clone size come from that table; D and trimming were worked out from the DNA. The sample consists of roughly 200,000 clones, approximately 84% of them appearing once. Material: peripheral blood. This clonotype originated in a woman at least 80 years old with acute or convalescent COVID-19.

The CDR3 nucleotides are TGTGCCAGCAGTTACTCGAAGGGGGTTGGGAATTCACCCCTCCACTTT. Protein: CASSYSKGVGNSPLHF. The rearrangement joins TRBV6-5 to TRBJ1-6; a possible D gene is TRBD1 (6 bases). Between the trimmed V and J ends, which lost 0 bases and 7 bases, there was a span of 13 bases. Per the germline V gene, CDR1 is MNHEY and CDR2 is SVGAGI. There are 16 residues in the CDR3.